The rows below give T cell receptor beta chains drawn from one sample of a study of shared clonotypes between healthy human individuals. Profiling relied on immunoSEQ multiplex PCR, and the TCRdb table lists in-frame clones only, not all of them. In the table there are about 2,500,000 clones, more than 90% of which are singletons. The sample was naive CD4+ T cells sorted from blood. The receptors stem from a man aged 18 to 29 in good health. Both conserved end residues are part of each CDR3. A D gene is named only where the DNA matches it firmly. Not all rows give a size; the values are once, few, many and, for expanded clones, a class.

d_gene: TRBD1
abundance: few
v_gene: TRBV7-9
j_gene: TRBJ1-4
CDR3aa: CASSSYGTANEKLFF
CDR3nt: TGTGCCAGCAGCTCCTACGGGACAGCTAATGAAAAACTGTTTTTT

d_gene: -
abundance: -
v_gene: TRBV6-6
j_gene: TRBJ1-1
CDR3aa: CASSRGMNTEAFF
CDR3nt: TGTGCCAGCAGTCGAGGGATGAACACTGAAGCTTTCTTT

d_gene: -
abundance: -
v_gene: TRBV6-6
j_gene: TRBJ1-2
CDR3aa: CASSVGRANYGYTF
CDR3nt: TGTGCCAGCAGTGTGGGACGAGCGAACTATGGCTACACCTTC

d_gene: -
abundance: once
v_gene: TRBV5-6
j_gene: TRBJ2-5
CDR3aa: CASSLSDYFETQYF
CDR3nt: TGTGCCAGCAGCTTGTCCGACTATTTTGAGACCCAGTACTTC

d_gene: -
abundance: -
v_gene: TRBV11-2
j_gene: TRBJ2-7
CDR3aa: CASSLRDPMAHEQYF
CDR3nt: TGTGCCAGCAGCTTGCGGGATCCGATGGCCCACGAGCAGTACTTC

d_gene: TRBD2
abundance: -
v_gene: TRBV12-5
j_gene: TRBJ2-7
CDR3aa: CASGLRGGLTTYEQYF
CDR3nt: TGTGCTAGTGGTTTGCGCGGGGGGTTAACAACCTACGAGCAGTACTTC

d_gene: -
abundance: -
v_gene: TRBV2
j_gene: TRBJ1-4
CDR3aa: CASSLTPLGGGEKLFF
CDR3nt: TGTGCCAGCAGCCTAACTCCCTTGGGTGGGGGTGAAAAACTGTTTTTT

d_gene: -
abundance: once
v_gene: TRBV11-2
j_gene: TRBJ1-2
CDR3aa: CASSSRGVTFYGYTF
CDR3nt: TGTGCCAGCAGCTCCCGGGGCGTAACATTCTATGGCTACACCTTC

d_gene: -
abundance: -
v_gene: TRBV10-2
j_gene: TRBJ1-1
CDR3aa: CASSPEIGTEAFF
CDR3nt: TGCGCCAGCTCACCGGAGATAGGCACTGAAGCTTTCTTT

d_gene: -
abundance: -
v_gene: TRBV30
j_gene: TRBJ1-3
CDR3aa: CAWSTGQPGSGNTIYF
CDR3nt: TGTGCCTGGAGTACCGGACAGCCAGGCTCTGGAAACACCATATATTTT

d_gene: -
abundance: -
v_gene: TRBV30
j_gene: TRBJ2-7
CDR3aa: CAWSALYEQYF
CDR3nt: TGTGCCTGGAGTGCCCTTTACGAGCAGTACTTC

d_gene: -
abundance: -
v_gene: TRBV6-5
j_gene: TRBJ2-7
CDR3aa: CASKKGYEQYF
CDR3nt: TGTGCCAGCAAAAAGGGCTACGAGCAGTACTTC

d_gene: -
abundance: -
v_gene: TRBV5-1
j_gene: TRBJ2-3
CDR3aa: CASSFGGGLGDTQYF
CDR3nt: TGCGCCAGCAGCTTCGGAGGGGGCTTGGGAGATACGCAGTATTTT

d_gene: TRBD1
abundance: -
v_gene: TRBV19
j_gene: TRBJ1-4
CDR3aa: CASSPGQADGGKKLFF
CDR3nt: TGTGCCAGTAGCCCAGGACAGGCTGACGGAGGTAAAAAACTGTTTTTT